One sample yielded the 5 T cell receptor beta chains listed below, sequenced in a study of blood T cell repertoires in COVID-19. Sequencing used immunoSEQ multiplex PCR; TCRdb keeps in-frame clones, though not all of them. Among about 26,000 clones, about 88% were seen once, and the ten largest hold around 4.6%. The sample was peripheral blood. All receptors derive from a man between 65 and 85 years old with active COVID-19.

In DNA, the CDR3 is TGCGCCAGCAGCTTGCCGGGGGGGTTTACCGGGGAGCTGTTTTTT. This codes for CASSLPGGFTGELFF. V is TRBV5-1 and J is TRBJ2-2; TRBD2 matches at 8 bases. The CDR3 extends over 15 amino acids. CDR1 is SGHRS and CDR2 is YFSETQ in the germline V gene. Trimming took 1 base from V and 5 from J; bases not matched to a gene: 4.

V gene TRBV7-2 combines with J gene TRBJ1-2; no clear D gene. V lost 5 bases, J lost 7 bases, and 14 bases lay in between. The CDR3 covers 13 residues. In germline, CDR1 is SGHTA, CDR2 FQGNSA. As DNA, the CDR3 is TGTGCCAGCAGCCTTTACCCACGGGGTGGCTACACCTTC. Translating gives CASSLYPRGGYTF.

This chain links TRBV7-9 with TRBJ2-2; 9 positions match TRBD1. CDR3 length: 15 residues. Germline CDR1 and CDR2: SEHNR and FQNEAQ (reference sequence). Unmatched junction bases numbered 4, after V lost 4 bases and J lost 4 bases. CDR3 DNA: TGTGCCAGCAGCTACAGGGGGCTTCTCACCGGGGAGCTGTTTTTT. Protein product: CASSYRGLLTGELFF.

The CDR3 reads CASSVSGQGASSHPEQYF. The CDR3 nucleotides are TGTGCCAGTAGCGTTTCGGGACAGGGGGCCTCAAGTCATCCCGAGCAGTACTTC. This chain uses TRBV19 with TRBJ2-7; 12 bases are shared with TRBD1. V lost 6 bases and J lost 6; bases outside the gene matches: 18. The CDR3 length is 18 residues. CDR1 is LNHDA, CDR2 SQIVND, per germline (reference sequence). Looking up the rest from reference TRBV19 and TRBJ2-7 gives the full variable domain: DGGITQSPKYLFRKEGQNVTLSCEQNLNHDAMYWYRQDPGQGLRLIYYSQIVNDFQKGDIAEGYSVSREKKESFPLTVTSAQKNPTAFYLCASSVSGQGASSHPEQYFGPGTRLTVT.

V usage is TRBV19 and J usage is TRBJ2-2, with D maybe TRBD2 (6 bases). Deletions cut 1 base from V and 3 bases from J, with 9 bases between. The germline V gene has CDR1 LNHDA and CDR2 SQIVND (reference sequence). The CDR3 loop spans 15 amino acids. CDR3 sequence reads: CASSIGGGYTGELFF. The CDR3 DNA sequence: TGTGCCAGTAGTATAGGAGGAGGGTACACCGGGGAGCTGTTTTTT.